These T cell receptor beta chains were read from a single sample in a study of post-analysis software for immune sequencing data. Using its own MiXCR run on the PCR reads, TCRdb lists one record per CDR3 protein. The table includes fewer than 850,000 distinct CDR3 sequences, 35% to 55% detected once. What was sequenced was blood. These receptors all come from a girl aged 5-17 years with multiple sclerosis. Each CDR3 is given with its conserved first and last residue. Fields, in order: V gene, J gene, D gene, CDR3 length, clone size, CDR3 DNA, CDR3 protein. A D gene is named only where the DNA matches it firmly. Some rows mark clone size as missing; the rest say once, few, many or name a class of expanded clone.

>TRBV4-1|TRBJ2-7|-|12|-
TGCGCCAGCAGCCAAGATTCCAACCTGAGGTACTTC
CASSQDSNLRYF
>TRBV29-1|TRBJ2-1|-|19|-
TGCAGCGTTGAAGATATGGCAGAAGTCCGGGACCATCTCTACAATGAGCAGTTCTTC
CSVEDMAEVRDHLYNEQFF
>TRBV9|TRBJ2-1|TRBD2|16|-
TGTGCCAGCAGCGTAGCCCCTAGCGGTCCTTACAATGAGCAGTTCTTC
CASSVAPSGPYNEQFF
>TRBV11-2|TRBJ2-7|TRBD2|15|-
TGTGCCAGCAGCTTACAAGCGGGGTCCTACAATGAGCAGTACTTC
CASSLQAGSYNEQYF
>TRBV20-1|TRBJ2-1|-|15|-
TGCAGTGCTAGAGATCCCGGGAACAGTTACAATGAGCAGTTCTTC
CSARDPGNSYNEQFF
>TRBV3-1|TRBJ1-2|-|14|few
TGTGCCAGCAGCCGCGGAGGAGGGGGCTATGGCTACACCTTC
CASSRGGGGYGYTF
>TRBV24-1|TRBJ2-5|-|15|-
TGTGCCACCAGTGATTTGGAGGGGGATCAAGAGACCCAGTACTTC
CATSDLEGDQETQYF
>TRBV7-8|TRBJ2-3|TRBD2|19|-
TGTGCCAGCAGGCCTCAGGAGCGGGAGGGTGACTCCTACACAGATACGCAGTATTTT
CASRPQEREGDSYTDTQYF
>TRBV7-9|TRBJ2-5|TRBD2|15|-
TGTGCCAGCAGCTCCCTGGGGGGGGACCAAGAGACCCAGTACTTC
CASSSLGGDQETQYF
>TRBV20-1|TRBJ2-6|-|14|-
TGCAGTGCTAGAGGGACTCCTGGGGCCAACGTCCTGACTTTC
CSARGTPGANVLTF
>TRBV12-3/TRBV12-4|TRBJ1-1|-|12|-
TGTGCCACCTATCCGGAACGGACTGAAGCTTTCTTT
CATYPERTEAFF
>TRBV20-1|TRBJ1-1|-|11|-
TGCACCTTAAGTGGGTACACTGAAGCTTTCTTT
CTLSGYTEAFF
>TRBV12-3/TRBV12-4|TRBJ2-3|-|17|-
TGTGCCAGCAGCCGGGGACGGCCAACCTCTAGCACAGATACGCAGTATTTT
CASSRGRPTSSTDTQYF
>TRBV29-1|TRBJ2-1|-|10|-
TGCAGCGTTGCTCTCAGAGAGCAGTTCTTC
CSVALREQFF
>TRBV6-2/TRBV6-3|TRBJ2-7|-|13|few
TGTGCCAGCAGCGTCGTAGTTTCCTACGAGCAGTACTTC
CASSVVVSYEQYF
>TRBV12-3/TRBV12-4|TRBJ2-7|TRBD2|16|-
TGTGCCAGCAGTTTAGAAGGCGGGAGGGCCCCCTACGAGCAGTACTTC
CASSLEGGRAPYEQYF
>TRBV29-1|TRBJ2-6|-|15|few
TGCAGCGTTGTTCTCGCAAGCTCTGGGGCCAACGTCCTGACTTTC
CSVVLASSGANVLTF
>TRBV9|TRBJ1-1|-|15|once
TGTGCCAGCAGCGTAGGACCAGGTCCAAACACTGAAGCTTTCTTT
CASSVGPGPNTEAFF
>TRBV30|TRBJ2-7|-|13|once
TGTGCCTGGAGATTTTGGGGAACCGACGAGCAGTACTTC
CAWRFWGTDEQYF
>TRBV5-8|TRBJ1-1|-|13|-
TGTGCCAGCAGCCTGGGGGACTCCGGTGGGGCTTTCTTT
CASSLGDSGGAFF
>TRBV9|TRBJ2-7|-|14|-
TGTGCCAGCAGCGTAGGACTTTTCTCCTACGAGCAGTACTTC
CASSVGLFSYEQYF
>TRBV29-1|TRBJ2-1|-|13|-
TGCAGCGTTGACCCAGAACAGGGATACGAGCAGTTCTTC
CSVDPEQGYEQFF
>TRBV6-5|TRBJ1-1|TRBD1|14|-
TGTGCCAGCAGCCAGGACAGGCGGAACACTGAAGCTTTCTTT
CASSQDRRNTEAFF
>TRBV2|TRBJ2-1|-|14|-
TGTGCCAGCAGTGAAGCGGCCAGGAACAATGAGCAGTTCTTC
CASSEAARNNEQFF
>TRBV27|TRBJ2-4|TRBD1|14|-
TGTGCCAGCAGTTTGGGACAGGGGGCCTGGGAGCAGTACTTC
CASSLGQGAWEQYF
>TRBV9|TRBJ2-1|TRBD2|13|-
TGTGCCAGCGGTCTGACTAGCGGGAGGGCCAAGTTCTTC
CASGLTSGRAKFF
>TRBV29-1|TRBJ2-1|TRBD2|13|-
TGCCCCAAAAGTCCCAGCGGGGGCAATGAGCAGTTCTTC
CPKSPSGGNEQFF
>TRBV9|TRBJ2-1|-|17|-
TGTGCCAGCAGCGGTCACCGAGGGGGTACCCTGAACAATGAGCAGTTCTTC
CASSGHRGGTLNNEQFF
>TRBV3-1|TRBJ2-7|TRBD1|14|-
TGTGTCAGCAGCCCTTGGACAGGGTCCTACGAGCAGTACTTC
CVSSPWTGSYEQYF
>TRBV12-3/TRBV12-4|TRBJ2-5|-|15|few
TGTGCCAGCAGTTTCTCCGACCTCAGGGAGGAGACCCAGTACTTC
CASSFSDLREETQYF
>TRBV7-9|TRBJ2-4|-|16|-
TGTGCCAGCAGCGCATACAACGCTCTAGCCAAAAACATTCAGTACTTC
CASSAYNALAKNIQYF
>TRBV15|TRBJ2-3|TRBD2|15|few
TGTGCCACCAGCGGGGGGGTCACTAGCACAGATACGCAGTATTTT
CATSGGVTSTDTQYF
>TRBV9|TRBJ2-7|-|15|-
TGTGCCAGCAGTGATGATCGACGGGAACCCTACGAGCAGTACTTC
CASSDDRREPYEQYF
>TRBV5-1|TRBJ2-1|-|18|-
TGCGCCAGCAGCTTGGCTGGTTTGGCGTCGTCGTCCTACAATGAGCAGTTCTTC
CASSLAGLASSSYNEQFF
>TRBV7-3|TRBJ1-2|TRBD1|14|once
TGTGCCAGCAGCCCCGGGACAGGGTCCTTAGGCTACACCTTC
CASSPGTGSLGYTF
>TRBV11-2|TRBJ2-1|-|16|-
TGTGCCAGCAGCTTAACTTGGTCCCAACCCGTCGGTGAGCAGTTCTTC
CASSLTWSQPVGEQFF
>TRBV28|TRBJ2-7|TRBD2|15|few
TGTGCCAGCAGTTTTTCTAGCGGGAGTGGGTACGAGCAGTACTTC
CASSFSSGSGYEQYF
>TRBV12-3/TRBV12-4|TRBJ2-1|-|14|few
TGTGCCAGCGGGACCAGGGCGAGCGGAGGCGAGCAGTTCTTC
CASGTRASGGEQFF
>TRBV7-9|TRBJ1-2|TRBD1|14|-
TGTGCCAGCAGGGAGACAGGGGTGCCCTATGGCTACACCTTC
CASRETGVPYGYTF
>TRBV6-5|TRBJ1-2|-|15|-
TGTGCCAGCAGGACCCTGGGGGAGGCTAACTATGGCTACACCTTC
CASRTLGEANYGYTF
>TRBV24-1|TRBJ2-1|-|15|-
TGTGCCACCAGTGGCAGGGGTGGACCCTACAATGAGCAGTTCTTC
CATSGRGGPYNEQFF
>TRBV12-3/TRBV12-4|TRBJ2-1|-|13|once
TGTGCCAGCAGTTTAGCGGAGGGTGGGGAGCAGTTCTTC
CASSLAEGGEQFF
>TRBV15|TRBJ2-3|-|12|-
TGTGCCACCCAGGCAGGGGAAGGCACGCAGTATTTT
CATQAGEGTQYF
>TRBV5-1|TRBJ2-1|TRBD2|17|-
TGCGCCAGCAGCTGGGGACTAGCGGCAGCATCCTACAATGAGCAGTTCTTC
CASSWGLAAASYNEQFF